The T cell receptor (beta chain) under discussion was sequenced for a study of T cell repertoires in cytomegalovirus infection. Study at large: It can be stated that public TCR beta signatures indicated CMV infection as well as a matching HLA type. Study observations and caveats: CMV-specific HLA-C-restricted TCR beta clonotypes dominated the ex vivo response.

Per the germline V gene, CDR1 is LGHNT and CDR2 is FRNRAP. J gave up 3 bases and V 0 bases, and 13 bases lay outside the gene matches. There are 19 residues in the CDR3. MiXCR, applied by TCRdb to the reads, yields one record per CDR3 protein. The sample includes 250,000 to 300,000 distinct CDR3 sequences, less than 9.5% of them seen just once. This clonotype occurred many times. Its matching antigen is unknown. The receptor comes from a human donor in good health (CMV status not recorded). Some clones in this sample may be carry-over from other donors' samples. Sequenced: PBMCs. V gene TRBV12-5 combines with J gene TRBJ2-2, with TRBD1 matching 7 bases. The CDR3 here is CASGLVQNDRVIHTGELFF. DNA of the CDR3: TGTGCTAGTGGTTTGGTACAAAATGACAGGGTCATACACACCGGGGAGCTGTTTTTT.